A single sample gave rise to the 6 T cell receptor beta chains below, sequenced in a study of a mutant IDH1 vaccine in newly diagnosed glioma. As for time point: week 5, during vaccination. With topical imiquimod, each dose of the vaccine consisted of 300 ug of mutant IDH1 20-mer peptide. No antigen has been assigned to these receptors. Generated by immunoSEQ multiplex PCR, the TCRdb table keeps only in-frame clones and is missing some. The sample shows about 26,000 clones, around four fifths of them seen only once. The material sequenced was PBMCs, taken from a glioma patient whose treatment included an IDH1 peptide vaccine. The receptors here all came from a man aged 35-49 years with glioma. Some clones in this sample may be carry-over from other donors' samples.

In its sample, this clone was seen a few times. The rearrangement links TRBV27 to TRBJ2-7, with 8 bases that match TRBD1. J lost 4 bases, V lost 6 bases, and 17 bases had no gene match. The CDR3 length is 17 residues. Germline values: CDR1 MNHEY, CDR2 SMNVEV (reference sequence). CDR3: CASSLSSPQGAKYEQYF. The CDR3 region has the DNA TGTGCCAGCAGCCTCAGTTCCCCGCAGGGGGCAAAGTACGAGCAGTACTTC.

V usage is TRBV27 and J usage is TRBJ2-7; TRBD2 might be the D (6 bases). V lost 6 bases and J lost 4, with 10 bases in between. Looked up from germline, CDR1 is MNHEY and CDR2 is SMNVEV (reference sequence). The CDR3 is 12 residues long. CDR3 in DNA: TGTGCCAGCAGCGGGGGAGGTTACGAGCAGTACTTC. Amino acid sequence: CASSGGGYEQYF.

V usage is TRBV4-1 and J usage is TRBJ1-1; tentative D call: TRBD1 (6 bases). The CDR3 is made up of 14 amino acids. Trimming removed 1 base from V and 2 bases from J, with 8 bases in between. Germline CDR1 is MGHRA and CDR2 is YSYEKL. CDR3 loop: CASSQVGQNTEAFF. CDR3 nucleotide sequence: TGCGCCAGCAGCCAAGTGGGACAAAACACTGAAGCTTTCTTT.

The chain recombines TRBV7-9 with TRBJ2-3; D unclear. V was pared by 1 base and J by 4 bases, with 6 bases between. The germline gives CDR1 SEHNR, CDR2 FQNEAQ (reference sequence). This CDR3 is 13 amino acids long. CDR3 protein: CASSLVGADTQYF. As DNA, the CDR3 is TGTGCCAGCAGCTTAGTGGGCGCAGATACGCAGTATTTT. Full variable domain (rest looked up from reference TRBV7-9 and TRBJ2-3): DTGVSQNPRHKITKRGQNVTFRCDPISEHNRLYWYRQTLGQGPEFLTYFQNEAQLEKSRLLSDRFSAERPKGSFSTLEIQRTEQGDSAMYLCASSLVGADTQYFGPGTRLTVL.

The genes are TRBV7-2 and TRBJ2-7, with D unresolved. This CDR3 is 12 amino acids long. Trimming removed 0 bases at V and 4 bases at J, with 4 bases between. Germline CDR1 SGHTA, CDR2 FQGNSA. The CDR3 region has the DNA TGTGCCAGCAGCTTAGCCACATACGAGCAGTACTTC. Its protein product is CASSLATYEQYF.

This clone showed up just once. The chain links TRBV6-5 to TRBJ1-4, with D possibly matching TRBD1 (6 bases). The CDR3 is 16 residues long. Trimming pared 0 bases from V and 3 bases from J, leaving 11 bases between. In germline, CDR1 is MNHEY, CDR2 SVGAGI. DNA for the CDR3: TGTGCCAGCAGTTACTCGAGGGGGGTCTCTAATGAAAAACTGTTTTTT. Its translation: CASSYSRGVSNEKLFF.